One and the same sample provided the 14 T cell receptor beta chains below, sequenced in a study of blood T cell repertoires in COVID-19. Profiling relied on immunoSEQ multiplex PCR, and the TCRdb table lists in-frame clones only, not all of them. This sample has 200,000 to 250,000 clones; roughly four fifths occur once, and the top ten carry about 1.9%. The sequencing sample was made of peripheral blood. The receptor set was obtained from a man aged 30 to 45 who had recovered from COVID-19.

The chain couples TRBV18 to TRBJ2-3, with TRBD2 matching over 10 bases. The CDR3 covers 14 residues. The germline gives CDR1 KGHSH, CDR2 LQKENI. Trimming at V came to 3 bases and at J to 6 bases, leaving 3 bases not matched to a gene. CDR3 bases: TGTGCCAGCTCACCTCTAGCGGGGGCGGATACGCAGTATTTT. Translating it yields CASSPLAGADTQYF. Supplemented by reference TRBV18 and TRBJ2-3, the full variable domain reads NAGVMQNPRHLVRRRGQEARLRCSPMKGHSHVYWYRQLPEEGLKFMVYLQKENIIDESGMPKERFSAEFPKEGPSILRIQQVVRGDSAAYFCASSPLAGADTQYFGPGTRLTVL.

Here the CDR3 reads CSVAPSGGTDTQYF. The CDR3 region has the DNA TGCAGCGTTGCGCCTAGCGGGGGTACAGATACGCAGTATTTT. The chain joins TRBV29-1 to TRBJ2-3; 10 bases are a match to TRBD2. The CDR3 totals 14 residues. The V and J ends lost 4 bases and 3 bases, in that order; junction bases with no gene match: 4. Germline CDR1 SQVTM, CDR2 ANQGSEA.

In its sample, this clone was seen many times. The gene calls are TRBV7-9 and TRBJ2-1; D possibly corresponds to TRBD1 (5 bases). The CDR3 contains 15 residues. The V end was cut by 5 bases, the J end by 0 bases, with 11 bases between. Per germline, CDR1 SEHNR and CDR2 FQNEAQ (reference sequence). The CDR3 loop reads CASSPDSTSYNEQFF. CDR3 DNA: TGTGCCAGCAGCCCCGACAGTACCTCCTACAATGAGCAGTTCTTC. The variable domain in full, completed from reference TRBV7-9 and TRBJ2-1, reads DTGVSQNPRHKITKRGQNVTFRCDPISEHNRLYWYRQTLGQGPEFLTYFQNEAQLEKSRLLSDRFSAERPKGSFSTLEIQRTEQGDSAMYLCASSPDSTSYNEQFFGPGTRLTVL.

The chain couples TRBV4-1 to TRBJ2-3, with TRBD1 matching over 9 bases. This CDR3 spans 17 amino acids. Losses at the gene ends were 0 bases for V and 5 bases for J; bases not matched to a gene: 9. Germline V gene sequence: CDR1 MGHRA, CDR2 YSYEKL. CDR3 nucleotide sequence: TGCGCCAGCAGCCAAGACCAAAACAGGGGGCCGGGAGATACGCAGTATTTT. Its protein product is CASSQDQNRGPGDTQYF.

The chain employs TRBV10-3 and TRBJ1-2; possible D gene TRBD1, 6 bases. There are 15 residues in the CDR3. Germline V gene data show CDR1 as ENHRY and CDR2 as SYGVKD. Trimming pared 0 bases from V and 3 bases from J, leaving 11 bases between. The CDR3 bases are TGTGCCATCAGTGAGTCACCACAGGGAGACTATGGCTACACCTTC. Translation: CAISESPQGDYGYTF.

The V call is TRBV15, the J call TRBJ2-5; possible D gene TRBD2, 6 bases. V gave up 1 base and J gave up 5 bases, with 11 bases separating them. Looked up from germline, CDR1 is LNHNV and CDR2 is YYDKDF (reference sequence). The length of the CDR3 is 14 residues. This chain's CDR3 is CATSRARGMETQYF. DNA of the CDR3: TGTGCCACCAGCAGAGCCCGGGGGATGGAGACCCAGTACTTC.

The genes are TRBV9 and TRBJ2-3; D unclear. This CDR3 has 12 amino acids. CDR1 SGDLS and CDR2 YYNGEE come from the germline V gene. V lost 3 bases, J lost 3 bases, and 5 bases lay in between. CDR3 residues: CASSDNTDTQYF. The CDR3 DNA is TGTGCCAGCAGCGACAATACAGATACGCAGTATTTT.

The chain employs TRBV11-3 and TRBJ2-7, with D possibly being TRBD2 (5 bases). From germline, CDR1 is SGHNT and CDR2 YENEEA. V was shortened by 5 bases and J by 0 bases, with 23 bases between the two germline ends. This CDR3 spans 18 amino acids. The CDR3 here is CASSTRRGVKYHSYEQYV. In DNA, the CDR3 is TGTGCCAGCAGCACCCGACGGGGTGTCAAATATCACTCCTACGAGCAGTACGTC.

The chain is built from TRBV2 and TRBJ2-2; no clear D. In germline, CDR1 is SNHLY, CDR2 FYNNEI. There are 13 residues in the CDR3. Trimming took off 6 bases at V and 3 bases at J, with 8 bases between the two ends. The CDR3 nucleotides are TGTGCCAGCAGGCCCCAGTACACCGGGGAGCTGTTTTTT. Its translation: CASRPQYTGELFF.

The chain carries TRBV5-6 and TRBJ2-3; 10 bases are a match to TRBD2. Trimming cost V 2 bases and J 4 bases; bases outside gene matches: 1. Looked up from germline, CDR1 is SGHDT and CDR2 is YYEEEE. The CDR3 has 14 amino acids. The CDR3 region has the DNA TGTGCCAGCAGCTTCGGACTAGCGGCAGATACGCAGTATTTT. It encodes CASSFGLAADTQYF.

This chain joins TRBV24-1 and TRBJ1-2; D gene unclear. The CDR3 covers 15 residues. The germline gives CDR1 KGHDR, CDR2 SFDVKD. V shed 1 base and J shed 7 bases, with 15 bases lying between them. The DNA of the CDR3 is TGTGCCACCAGTGATTTTAGGAGCCCTGTGGGTGGCTACACCTTC. Amino acid sequence: CATSDFRSPVGGYTF.

The count of this clone is one. V usage is TRBV3-1 (or the pseudogene TRBV3-2) and J usage is TRBJ2-3; 8 bases fit TRBD1. Germline CDR1 and CDR2: LGHDT and YNNKEL (reference sequence). The CDR3 runs to 17 residues. J was trimmed by 6 bases and V by 0 bases; bases with no gene match: 11. The CDR3 spells CASSQEETGERWDTQYF. DNA of the CDR3: TGTGCCAGCAGCCAAGAAGAGACAGGGGAAAGGTGGGATACGCAGTATTTT.

The chain carries TRBV29-1 and TRBJ1-2; the D gene is possibly TRBD1 (5 bases). The germline V gene has CDR1 SQVTM and CDR2 ANQGSEA. The CDR3 runs 11 residues. The germline V and J ends were trimmed by 6 bases and 8 bases, with 13 bases remaining between them. The chain's CDR3 is CSVAQGGGYTF. CDR3 DNA: TGCAGCGTCGCTCAGGGAGGCGGCTACACCTTC.

The rearrangement joins TRBV11-2 to TRBJ1-4; no reliable D call. The CDR3 contains 14 residues. The germline CDR1 and CDR2 sequences are SGHAT and FQNNGV. Trimming cost V 2 bases and J 13 bases, with 17 bases left between them. CDR3 sequence (DNA): TGTGCCAGCAGCTTAACTATCTCCCAGTCGGCACTGTTTTTT. Its protein is CASSLTISQSALFF.